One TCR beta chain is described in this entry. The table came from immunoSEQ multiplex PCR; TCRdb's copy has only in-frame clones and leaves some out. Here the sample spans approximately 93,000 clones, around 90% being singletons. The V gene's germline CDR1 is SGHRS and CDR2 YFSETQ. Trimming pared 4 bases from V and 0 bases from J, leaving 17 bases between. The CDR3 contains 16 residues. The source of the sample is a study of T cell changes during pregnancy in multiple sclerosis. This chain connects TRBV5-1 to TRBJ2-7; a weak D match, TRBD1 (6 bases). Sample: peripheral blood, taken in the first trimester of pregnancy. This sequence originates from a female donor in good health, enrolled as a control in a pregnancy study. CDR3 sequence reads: CASSLGAPSHSYEQYF. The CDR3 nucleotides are TGCGCCAGCAGCCTGGGGGCCCCCTCCCACTCCTACGAGCAGTACTTC.